The present entry profiles one TCR beta chain with its context. This entry is derived from a study of T cells in localized non-small cell lung cancer. Generated by immunoSEQ multiplex PCR, the TCRdb table keeps only in-frame clones and is missing some. This table has about 52,000 clones, about 88% appearing once. Germline values: CDR1 MDHEN, CDR2 SYDVKM. V lost 4 bases, J lost 7 bases, and 17 bases lay in between. The CDR3 length is 15 residues. Material: PBMCs, obtained before any cancer treatment. The gene calls are TRBV28 and TRBJ2-1, with a weak D call TRBD2 (5 bases). This sequence originates from a female donor with stage II lung adenocarcinoma. The CDR3 DNA sequence: TGTGCCAGCAGTTCCCCTTACCGGGGTTTGAATGAGCAGTTCTTC. As protein: CASSSPYRGLNEQFF. Supplemented by reference TRBV28 and TRBJ2-1, the full variable domain reads DVKVTQSSRYLVKRTGEKVFLECVQDMDHENMFWYRQDPGLGLRLIYFSYDVKMKEKGDIPEGYSVSREKKERFSLILESASTNQTSMYLCASSSPYRGLNEQFFGPGTRLTVL.